These T cell receptor beta chains were read from a single sample in a study of T cells in Graves' hyperthyroidism and ophthalmopathy. Via MiXCR, TCRdb re-called the multiplex PCR reads, giving one row per CDR3 protein. The repertoire holds 550,000 to 650,000 distinct CDR3 sequences, with around 13% as singletons. Sequencing was performed on blood. Receptor source: a woman between 25 and 40 years old with Graves' hyperthyroidism that later progressed to Graves' ophthalmopathy. CDR3s include the opening cysteine and the closing phenylalanine or tryptophan. D genes are given only for firm matches. Clone sizes are given selectively: once, few, many, or a class where the clone is expanded.

cdr3_nt	cdr3_aa	clone_size	v_call	d_call	j_call
TGTGCCAGCAGTGAGTCAAGGGGGGCAACCTGCAATGAGCAGTTCTTC	CASSESRGATCNEQFF	-	TRBV2	-	TRBJ2-1
TGTGCCAGCAGCTTAGCGATCTTCCGGACGGCGCACGGCTACACCTTC	CASSLAIFRTAHGYTF	few	TRBV7-9	-	TRBJ1-2
TGTGCCAGCATCGCGTATGCAACTAATGAAAAACTGTTTTTT	CASIAYATNEKLFF	many	TRBV2	-	TRBJ1-4
TGTGCCAGCGGTACCGGGGCGGGGGAGACCCAGTACTTC	CASGTGAGETQYF	many	TRBV11-2	-	TRBJ2-5
TGTGCCAGCAGCATCCAGACTAGTACCGTACAGGGGAATGAGCAGTTCTTC	CASSIQTSTVQGNEQFF	-	TRBV7-8	-	TRBJ2-1
TGTGCCAGCAGCATTACGGACAGGGGATCCTACGAGCAGTACTTC	CASSITDRGSYEQYF	few	TRBV11-1	TRBD1	TRBJ2-7
TGTGCCAGCAGTGACACACTAGCGGGGTACAATGAGCAGTTCTTC	CASSDTLAGYNEQFF	many	TRBV2	TRBD2	TRBJ2-1
TGCAGCGTCACACAGGAATACACTGAAGCTTTCTTT	CSVTQEYTEAFF	many	TRBV29-1	-	TRBJ1-1
TGTGCCAGCAGTTATTCGGAGTACAGCACAGATACGCAGTATTTT	CASSYSEYSTDTQYF	many	TRBV6-2/TRBV6-3	-	TRBJ2-3
TGTGCCTGGACAGGATTGGTCCGCTATGGCTACACCTTC	CAWTGLVRYGYTF	few	TRBV30	-	TRBJ1-2
TGTGCCTGGGATCCCTCCGGGGGCACTGAAGCTTTCTTT	CAWDPSGGTEAFF	-	TRBV30	-	TRBJ1-1
TGCAGTGCTCAAGGGGGACTAGTGGCTGAGGGTGAGCAGTTCTTC	CSAQGGLVAEGEQFF	many	TRBV20-1	TRBD2	TRBJ2-1
TGCAGTGCTCTCATCGACCAGACCAACACTGAAGCTTTCTTT	CSALIDQTNTEAFF	-	TRBV20-1	-	TRBJ1-1